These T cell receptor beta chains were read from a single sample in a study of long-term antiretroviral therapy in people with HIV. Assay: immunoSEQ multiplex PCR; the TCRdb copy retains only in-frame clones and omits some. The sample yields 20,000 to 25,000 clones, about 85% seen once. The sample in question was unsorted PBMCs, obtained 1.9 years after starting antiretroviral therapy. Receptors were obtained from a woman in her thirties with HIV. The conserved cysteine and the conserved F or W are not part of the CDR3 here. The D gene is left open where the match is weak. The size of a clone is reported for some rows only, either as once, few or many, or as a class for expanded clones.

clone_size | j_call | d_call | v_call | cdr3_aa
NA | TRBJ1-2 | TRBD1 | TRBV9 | ASSDGLGQGSNYGYT
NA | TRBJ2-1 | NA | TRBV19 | ASSTPLPSGPGDEQF
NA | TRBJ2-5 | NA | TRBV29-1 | SVLGTQGKETQY
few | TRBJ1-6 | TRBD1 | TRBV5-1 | ASSLARDSNNSPLH
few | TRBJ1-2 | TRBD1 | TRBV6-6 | ASMPGQLSNYGYT
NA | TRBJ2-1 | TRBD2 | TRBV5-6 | ASSPLGGSYNEQF
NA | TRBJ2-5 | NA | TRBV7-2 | ASSLGARQTQY
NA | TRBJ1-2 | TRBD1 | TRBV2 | ASSQGQGNYGYT
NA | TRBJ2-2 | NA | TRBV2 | ASKLGRPTGELF
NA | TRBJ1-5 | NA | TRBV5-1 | ASSLGGDGQPQH
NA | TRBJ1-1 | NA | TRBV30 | AWRIGLEAF
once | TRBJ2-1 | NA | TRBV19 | ASSIIGAGTLNEQF
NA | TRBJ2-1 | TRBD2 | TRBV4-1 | ASSGKGTSRADEQF
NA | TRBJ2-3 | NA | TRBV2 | ASRPSTGDTDTQY